These 19 T cell receptor beta chains were all obtained from the same sample, sequenced in a study of somatic mutations in cytotoxic T cells in rheumatoid arthritis. The repertoire was sequenced with immunoSEQ multiplex PCR; TCRdb's copy has only in-frame clones and lacks some. The sample lists approximately 6,400 clones, 60% to 85% occurring once. Here the sequenced sample was CD8+ T cells sorted from blood, taken at a follow-up visit. The source of these receptors is a woman aged 70-85 years with rheumatoid arthritis.

The chain recombines TRBV6-5 with TRBJ2-7, with D maybe TRBD1 (6 bases). Germline lookup yields CDR1 MNHEY and CDR2 SVGAGI. This CDR3 is 13 amino acids long. Trimming removed 6 bases from V and 4 bases from J, with 13 bases in between. The CDR3 DNA reads TGTGCCAGCAGCTCGGGACACCTTTACGAGCAGTACTTC. Protein: CASSSGHLYEQYF.

This chain uses TRBV6-6 with TRBJ2-6, with unresolved D. The CDR3 totals 16 residues. CDR1 is MNHNY and CDR2 is SVGAGI in the germline V gene (reference sequence). The V end was cut by 2 bases, the J end by 4 bases, with 12 bases between. The CDR3 spells CASSYVEVLGANVLTF. The CDR3 nucleotides read TGTGCCAGCAGTTACGTGGAAGTCTTGGGGGCCAACGTCCTGACTTTC.

The chain joins TRBV7-3 to TRBJ2-5; D perhaps matches TRBD2 (5 bases). The CDR3 totals 16 residues. Trimming left V 0 bases short and J 1 base short, with 12 bases between. Germline V gives CDR1 SGHTA, CDR2 FQGTGA. In DNA, the CDR3 is TGTGCCAGCAGCTTAACGAGCGGTCCTCTCCAAGAGACCCAGTACTTC. Residues: CASSLTSGPLQETQYF.

V gene TRBV5-6 combines with J gene TRBJ1-5; perhaps TRBD1 as D (5 bases). The CDR3 runs 15 residues. Trimming left V 0 bases short and J 3 bases short, with 10 bases between. Per germline, CDR1 SGHDT and CDR2 YYEEEE. Written as DNA, the CDR3 is TGTGCCAGCAGCTTGGGAGGGGTGAACAATCAGCCCCAGCATTTT. It specifies CASSLGGVNNQPQHF.

The rearrangement uses TRBV10-2 and TRBJ2-3; 12 bases agree with TRBD2. The V segment lost 4 bases and the J segment 5 bases; nucleotides outside the gene matches: 4. The V gene's germline CDR1 is WSHSY and CDR2 SAAADI. The length of the CDR3 is 15 residues. This CDR3 is CASSALAGGLDTQYF. The DNA for the CDR3 is TGCGCCAGCAGTGCCCTAGCGGGGGGGCTAGATACGCAGTATTTT.

The chain uses TRBV11-1 and TRBJ2-5; TRBD2 agrees at 13 bases. Germline V gene sequence: CDR1 SGHAT, CDR2 FQDESV (reference sequence). J gave up 2 bases and V 3 bases, and 3 bases lay outside the gene matches. CDR3 length equals 16 residues. CDR3 protein: CASSLTSGGTQETQYF. DNA for the CDR3: TGTGCCAGCAGCTTGACTAGCGGGGGGACACAAGAGACCCAGTACTTC. Looking up the rest from reference TRBV11-1 and TRBJ2-5 gives the full variable domain: EAEVAQSPRYKITEKSQAVAFWCDPISGHATLYWYRQILGQGPELLVQFQDESVVDDSQLPKDRFSAERLKGVDSTLKIQPAELGDSAMYLCASSLTSGGTQETQYFGPGTRLLVL.

The sample holds a few counts of this clone. The chain joins TRBV9 to TRBJ1-1, with D perhaps matching TRBD1 (5 bases). Trimming shortened V by 4 bases and J by 4 bases, and 26 bases separated the two germline ends. Germline V gene data show CDR1 as SGDLS and CDR2 as YYNGEE. This CDR3 has 18 amino acids. CDR3 DNA: TGTGCCAGCAGCCCCGACGGGGGGGGAAGCCTAGGTGGCACTGAAGCTTTCTTT. Translated, it gives CASSPDGGGSLGGTEAFF.

V usage is TRBV19 and J usage is TRBJ1-5; possibly TRBD1 for D (5 bases). Germline V gene lookup returns CDR1 LNHDA and CDR2 SQIVND (reference sequence). CDR3 length equals 14 residues. With 6 bases removed from V and 3 bases from J, the gap between germline ends came to 12 bases. CDR3 sequence (DNA): TGTGCCAGTAGCGGGGGACGGCTCAATCAGCCCCAGCATTTT. Protein product: CASSGGRLNQPQHF.

The rearrangement uses TRBV28 and TRBJ2-6; D gene ambiguous. This CDR3 has 14 residues. Germline CDR1 MDHEN, CDR2 SYDVKM. V dropped 9 bases and J dropped 0 bases, with 9 bases sitting between them. The CDR3 is CASTRFSGANVLTF. The CDR3 DNA reads TGTGCCAGTACAAGGTTCTCTGGGGCCAACGTCCTGACTTTC.

V is TRBV11-2 and J is TRBJ2-7; D call uncertain. The CDR3 totals 14 residues. Per the germline V gene, CDR1 is SGHAT and CDR2 is FQNNGV. V gave up 3 bases and J gave up 2 bases, with 11 bases separating them. The DNA for the CDR3 is TGTGCCAGCAGCTTGACCCAGGCCACCTACGAGCAGTACTTC. Encoded protein: CASSLTQATYEQYF.

The CDR3 bases are TGCGCCAGCAGCAATGGTGTGGGGAGCGGACCTTACAATGAGCAGTTCTTC. Protein product: CASSNGVGSGPYNEQFF. This sequence joins TRBV5-1 and TRBJ2-1; D might be TRBD2 (5 bases). Trimming cost V 4 bases and J 4 bases, with 21 bases left between them. Germline V gene lookup returns CDR1 SGHRS and CDR2 YFSETQ. CDR3 length: 17 amino acids.

The V gene is TRBV6-6, the J gene TRBJ1-2, with a tentative D call TRBD1 (5 bases). CDR1 and CDR2 from the germline V gene are MNHNY and SVGAGI (reference sequence). Trimming stripped 0 bases from V and 3 bases from J, with 8 bases between. The CDR3 totals 14 residues. DNA for the CDR3: TGTGCCAGCAGTTACTCCGGCAGGGACTATGGCTACACCTTC. This sequence encodes CASSYSGRDYGYTF.

V usage is TRBV27 and J usage is TRBJ1-5; 8 bases fit TRBD1. CDR1 is MNHEY, CDR2 SMNVEV, per germline (reference sequence). The trim removed 5 bases at V and 7 bases at J, leaving 10 bases unmatched. This CDR3 comprises 15 residues. For the CDR3, the DNA is TGTGCCAGCAGTCCCGGGACAGGTAAAGGGCAGCCCCAGCATTTT. Its translation: CASSPGTGKGQPQHF.

The rearrangement links TRBV7-2 to TRBJ2-2; TRBD2 might be the D (6 bases). CDR1 and CDR2 from the germline V gene are SGHTA and FQGNSA. The CDR3 is 16 residues long. Trimming pared 5 bases from V and 2 bases from J, leaving 15 bases between. CDR3 loop: CASSPTGERNTGELFF. CDR3 nucleotide sequence: TGTGCCAGCAGCCCTACGGGGGAAAGAAACACCGGGGAGCTGTTTTTT.

The V call is TRBV27, the J call TRBJ2-1, with 12 bases aligning to TRBD2. CDR1 and CDR2 from the germline V gene are MNHEY and SMNVEV (reference sequence). The V gene end was trimmed by 6 bases and the J gene end by 6 bases; junction bases not matched to a gene: 6. CDR3 length: 15 amino acids. The CDR3 loop is CASRLLAGGVNEQFF. In DNA, the CDR3 is TGTGCCAGCAGACTACTAGCGGGAGGAGTCAATGAGCAGTTCTTC.

This clone appeared a few times. V and J are TRBV6-1 and TRBJ2-7, with 11 bases that match TRBD2. From germline, CDR1 is MNHNS and CDR2 SASEGT. The V gene end was trimmed by 4 bases and the J gene end by 2 bases; junction bases not matched to a gene: 4. This CDR3 spans 15 amino acids. CDR3 sequence: CASSGLAGGPYEQYF. The CDR3 DNA sequence: TGTGCCAGCAGTGGTCTAGCGGGGGGTCCCTACGAGCAGTACTTC.

The chain has TRBV27 and TRBJ2-6; TRBD2 matches at 7 bases. Germline V gene data show CDR1 as MNHEY and CDR2 as SMNVEV (reference sequence). The V and J ends lost 4 bases and 1 base, in that order; junction bases with no gene match: 13. The CDR3 contains 19 residues. The CDR3 nucleotides read TGTGCCAGCAGTTCCCCGCGCGGGAGTAGATCTTCTGGGGCCAACGTCCTGACTTTC. Its protein product is CASSSPRGSRSSGANVLTF.

The chain recombines TRBV7-2 with TRBJ2-5, with D unclear. CDR1 is SGHTA, CDR2 FQGNSA, per germline. The CDR3 has 13 residues. Trimming removed 3 bases at V and 0 bases at J, with 5 bases between. Here the CDR3 reads CASSFRYQETQYF. The CDR3 DNA reads as TGTGCCAGCAGCTTCAGGTACCAAGAGACCCAGTACTTC.

This chain joins TRBV9 and TRBJ1-1; 10 bases match TRBD1. The trim removed 0 bases at V and 11 bases at J, leaving 10 bases unmatched. The germline V gene encodes CDR1 SGDLS and CDR2 YYNGEE. CDR3 length: 15 residues. CDR3 sequence (DNA): TGTGCCAGCAGCGTAGACGGACGACAGGGGGCAAGGGCTTTCTTT. Encoded protein: CASSVDGRQGARAFF.